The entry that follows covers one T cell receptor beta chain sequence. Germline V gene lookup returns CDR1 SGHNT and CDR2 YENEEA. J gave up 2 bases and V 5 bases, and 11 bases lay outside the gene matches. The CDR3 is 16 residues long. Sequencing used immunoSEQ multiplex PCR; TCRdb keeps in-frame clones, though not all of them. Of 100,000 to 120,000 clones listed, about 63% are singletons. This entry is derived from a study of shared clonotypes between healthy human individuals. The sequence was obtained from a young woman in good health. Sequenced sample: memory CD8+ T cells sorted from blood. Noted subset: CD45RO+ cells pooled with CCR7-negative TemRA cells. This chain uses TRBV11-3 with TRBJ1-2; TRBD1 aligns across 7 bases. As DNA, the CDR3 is TGTGCCAGCAGCCCCCCCCGAGGGGGCAGAAACTATGGCTACACCTTC. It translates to CASSPPRGGRNYGYTF.